The 20 T cell receptor beta chains reported below all come from one sample, sequenced in a study of blood T cell repertoires in COVID-19. TCRdb keeps only in-frame clones here, not all; method: immunoSEQ multiplex PCR. This sample yields fewer than 70,000 clones, of which approximately 80% are seen a single time; about 20% belongs to the top ten. Sample: peripheral blood. These receptors came from a man under 40 with COVID-19, enrolled during active disease.

The V and J genes are TRBV4-3 and TRBJ1-6; the D gene is possibly TRBD1 (5 bases). Deletions cut 0 bases from V and 3 bases from J, with 15 bases between. The CDR3 is made up of 18 amino acids. The germline V gene encodes CDR1 LGHNA and CDR2 YSLEER. CDR3 in DNA: TGCGCCAGCAGCCAAGATCTCGACAGTTACTTCTATAATTCACCCCTCCACTTT. Amino acids: CASSQDLDSYFYNSPLHF.

The rearrangement links TRBV30 to TRBJ2-3, with 8 nucleotides matching TRBD2. Germline V lookup: CDR1 GTSNPN, CDR2 SVGIG (reference sequence). CDR3 length: 16 residues. The V segment lost 3 bases and the J segment 4 bases; nucleotides outside the gene matches: 12. CDR3: CAWSVGSGGPSDTQYF. CDR3 DNA sequence: TGTGCCTGGAGCGTGGGGAGCGGGGGCCCATCAGATACGCAGTATTTT.

The chain combines TRBV5-4 with TRBJ2-7; D remains unclear. The CDR3 consists of 12 residues. Trimming stripped 4 bases from V and 0 bases from J, with 5 bases between. CDR1 is SGHNT and CDR2 is YYREEE in the germline V gene (reference sequence). The CDR3 bases are TGTGCCAGCAGCCTGAGCTCCTACGAGCAGTACTTC. Protein: CASSLSSYEQYF.

The V and J genes are TRBV9 and TRBJ1-1, with TRBD1 matching over 8 bases. The CDR3 is 14 amino acids. Trimming removed 5 bases from V and 1 base from J; junction bases left unmatched: 4. The germline gives CDR1 SGDLS, CDR2 YYNGEE. The CDR3 loop is CASSSGQGNTEAFF. For the CDR3, the DNA is TGTGCCAGCAGTTCCGGACAGGGGAACACTGAAGCTTTCTTT.

The chain employs TRBV5-1 and TRBJ2-1, with 7 bases matching TRBD1. Trimming at V came to 0 bases and at J to 3 bases, leaving 3 bases not matched to a gene. This CDR3 region has 15 residues. Germline V gene sequence: CDR1 SGHRS, CDR2 YFSETQ. DNA for the CDR3: TGCGCCAGCAGCTTGGGGGGGACAGACTACAATGAGCAGTTCTTC. Amino acid sequence: CASSLGGTDYNEQFF.

This clone has a single count. The chain combines TRBV29-1 with TRBJ1-5, with D possibly matching TRBD1 (6 bases). The CDR3 contains 13 residues. Trimming took 6 bases from V and 3 from J, leaving 12 bases between them. Per germline, CDR1 SQVTM and CDR2 ANQGSEA. The CDR3 bases are TGCAGCGTCAGACAGGATCCCAATCAGCCCCAGCATTTT. This encodes CSVRQDPNQPQHF.

This chain joins TRBV28 and TRBJ1-5; D is uncertain. Germline loops: CDR1 MDHEN, CDR2 SYDVKM. V was shortened by 4 bases and J by 0 bases, with 10 bases between the two germline ends. The CDR3 is made up of 15 amino acids. This chain's CDR3 is CASSSRLYSNQPQHF. The CDR3 DNA follows: TGTGCCAGCAGTTCAAGACTTTATAGCAATCAGCCCCAGCATTTT.

The chain links TRBV5-1 to TRBJ1-5; 7 nucleotides line up with TRBD1. Germline V lookup: CDR1 SGHRS, CDR2 YFSETQ. CDR3 length equals 15 residues. The V and J ends lost 4 bases and 5 bases, in that order; junction bases with no gene match: 9. CDR3 in DNA: TGCGCCAGCAGCCTGACAGGGTCGGCTTATCAGCCCCAGCATTTT. Its protein product is CASSLTGSAYQPQHF.

The chain recombines TRBV28 with TRBJ1-5; TRBD1 aligns across 7 bases. V dropped 5 bases and J dropped 9; count of bases not matched to a gene: 22. The CDR3 is made up of 18 amino acids. CDR1 and CDR2 from the germline V gene are MDHEN and SYDVKM. The DNA for the CDR3 is TGTGCCAGCAGTCTCTACGGGGTCGGACAGGCAAAGAGGTGGCCCCAGCATTTT. Its translation is CASSLYGVGQAKRWPQHF. Based on the CDR3 plus reference TRBV28 and TRBJ1-5, the full variable domain is DVKVTQSSRYLVKRTGEKVFLECVQDMDHENMFWYRQDPGLGLRLIYFSYDVKMKEKGDIPEGYSVSREKKERFSLILESASTNQTSMYLCASSLYGVGQAKRWPQHFGDGTRLSIL.

In nucleotides, the CDR3 is TGTGCCAGCAGTTACTCTGAGGGGGGCCTAGCGGGCTTCAATGAGCAGTTCTTC. Its translation: CASSYSEGGLAGFNEQFF. The chain employs TRBV6-2 or TRBV6-3 and TRBJ2-1; 8 nucleotides align to TRBD2. Losses at the gene ends were 0 bases for V and 6 bases for J; bases not matched to a gene: 13. CDR3 length: 18 residues. Germline V CDR1 and CDR2: MNHEY, SVGEGT.

V and J are TRBV3-1 (or the pseudogene TRBV3-2) and TRBJ2-1; 10 bases line up with TRBD2. Trimming at V came to 1 base and at J to 4 bases, leaving 4 bases not matched to a gene. Germline loops: CDR1 LGHDT, CDR2 YNNKEL (reference sequence). CDR3 length: 16 residues. DNA for the CDR3: TGTGCCAGCAGCCAAGTAGCGGGAGGCAGGTACAATGAGCAGTTCTTC. This sequence encodes CASSQVAGGRYNEQFF.

This rearrangement joins TRBV7-6 to TRBJ2-7; 7 nucleotides line up with TRBD1. This CDR3 has 14 residues. After removal of 1 base from V and 3 bases from J, the junction contained 3 bases not matched to a gene. In germline, CDR1 is SGHVS, CDR2 FNYEAQ. This chain's CDR3 is CASSLGTGYYEQYF. The CDR3 DNA is TGTGCCAGCAGCTTAGGGACAGGATACTACGAGCAGTACTTC. Complete variable domain (other parts from reference TRBV7-6 and TRBJ2-7): GAGVSQSPRYKVTKRGQDVALRCDPISGHVSLYWYRQALGQGPEFLTYFNYEAQQDKSGLPNDRFSAERPEGSISTLTIQRTEQRDSAMYRCASSLGTGYYEQYFGPGTRLTVT.

The rearrangement links TRBV7-8 to TRBJ2-7; D remains unclear. The CDR3 has 13 amino acids. From germline, CDR1 is SGHVS and CDR2 FQNEAQ. V gave up 1 base and J gave up 4 bases, with 8 bases separating them. The CDR3 spells CASSLDPRYEQYF. The CDR3 DNA is TGTGCCAGCAGCTTAGACCCGAGGTACGAGCAGTACTTC.

The CDR3: CASSQPGENSPLHF. The CDR3 coding sequence is TGTGCCAGCAGCCAACCGGGAGAAAATTCACCCCTCCACTTT. This rearrangement joins TRBV9 to TRBJ1-6; D unclear. With 4 bases removed from V and 7 bases from J, the gap between germline ends came to 12 bases. CDR1 is SGDLS, CDR2 YYNGEE, per germline. The CDR3 extends over 14 amino acids.

The genes are TRBV4-2 and TRBJ2-6, with 10 nucleotides matching TRBD1. Per the germline V gene, CDR1 is LGHNA and CDR2 is YNFKEQ. This CDR3 spans 19 amino acids. V was pared by 3 bases and J by 0 bases, with 8 bases of the junction left unmatched. DNA for the CDR3: TGTGCCAGCAGCCACCCGACAGGGGGCCCGTTCTCTGGGGCCAACGTCCTGACTTTC. Amino acids: CASSHPTGGPFSGANVLTF.

The rearrangement joins TRBV6-5 to TRBJ1-4, with D hard to call. CDR1 is MNHEY and CDR2 is SVGAGI in the germline V gene. The CDR3 has 16 amino acids. V gave up 0 bases and J gave up 7 bases, with 15 bases separating them. The CDR3 DNA sequence: TGTGCCAGCAGTTACTCGAGCGGGAATCTAGGTGAAAAACTGTTTTTT. It yields the protein CASSYSSGNLGEKLFF.

The V and J genes are TRBV6-5 and TRBJ1-5; D is perhaps TRBD1 (5 bases). Trimming pared 1 base from V and 4 bases from J, leaving 5 bases between. CDR3 length: 13 amino acids. In germline, CDR1 is MNHEY, CDR2 SVGAGI. The CDR3 sequence is CASSYYRNQPQHF. In DNA, the CDR3 is TGTGCCAGCAGTTACTACAGGAATCAGCCCCAGCATTTT.

This clone was seen once. The V call is TRBV5-4, the J call TRBJ1-1, with TRBD1 identical over 10 bases. The CDR3 covers 14 residues. The ends lost 0 bases at V and 6 bases at J; junction bases unmatched: 2. Per germline, CDR1 SGHNT and CDR2 YYREEE (reference sequence). This CDR3 reads CASSLGGTGAEAFF. For the CDR3, the DNA is TGTGCCAGCAGCTTGGGAGGGACAGGGGCTGAAGCTTTCTTT.

This clone occurred once. The rearrangement joins TRBV12-3 or TRBV12-4 to TRBJ2-5; possibly TRBD2 for D (5 bases). The CDR3 has 12 residues. V was shortened by 6 bases and J by 7 bases, with 12 bases between the two germline ends. In DNA, the CDR3 is TGTGCCAGCAGCCCTAACGGAGGGACCCAGTACTTC. This sequence encodes CASSPNGGTQYF.

The rearrangement uses TRBV5-1 and TRBJ1-2; no clear D. V lost 0 bases and J lost 0, with 9 bases in between. The CDR3 runs 15 residues. Per the germline V gene, CDR1 is SGHRS and CDR2 is YFSETQ. CDR3 region: CASSLVAGSNYGYTF. In DNA form, the CDR3 reads TGCGCCAGCAGCTTGGTTGCGGGGTCTAACTATGGCTACACCTTC.